The rows below give T cell receptor beta chains drawn from one sample of a study of blood T cells in healthy people across ages. TCRdb passed the 5' RACE reads through MiXCR, listing each CDR3 protein once. The table has some 800,000 distinct CDR3 sequences, more than 20% seen once; the top ten hold 3% to 4.5%. The same data also went into a second study, on T cells of mothers and their children.

The sequenced sample consisted of blood. The receptors stem from a boy between 10 and 17 years old in good health. The CDR3 runs from the conserved cysteine through the conserved F or W. Each record gives: V gene, D gene, J gene, clone size, CDR3 DNA, CDR3 protein. The D gene is left open where the match is weak. Clone size, where shown, is once, few, many, or a class for clones that have expanded.

TRBV4-3,TRBD1,TRBJ1-1,few,TGCGCCAGCAGCCAACAGGGGGCCGGTGAAGCTTTCTTT,CASSQQGAGEAFF
TRBV4-3,-,TRBJ2-2,few,TGCGCCAGCAGCCAAGACCTGCGGGGTCCCGCCGGGGAGCTGTTTTTT,CASSQDLRGPAGELFF
TRBV7-2,TRBD2,TRBJ2-5,-,TGTGCCAGCAGCTTAGCGTCGACTAGCGGACAAGAGACCCAGTACTTC,CASSLASTSGQETQYF
TRBV28,-,TRBJ1-3,-,TGTGCCAGCAGTGGCAGCTCTTCTGGAAACACCATATATTTT,CASSGSSSGNTIYF
TRBV21-1,-,TRBJ2-2,-,TGTGCCAGCAGCAAGGACCCAGGGGCCGGGGAGCTGTTTTTT,CASSKDPGAGELFF
TRBV7-8,-,TRBJ2-7,few,TGTGCCAGCAGCCCCCGACCAGGGGCCGGTTCCCACGAGCAGTACTTC,CASSPRPGAGSHEQYF
TRBV20-1,TRBD2,TRBJ2-1,once,TGCAGTGCTAGAGCCTCTAGCGGGGGAGGGTATGAGCAGTTCTTC,CSARASSGGGYEQFF
TRBV2,TRBD1,TRBJ1-1,-,TGTGCCAGCAGCCAACGCCGGGACAGGGAGGTTGGGAACACTGAAGCTTTCTTT,CASSQRRDREVGNTEAFF
TRBV19,-,TRBJ2-7,few,TGTGCCAGTACTCCCAACGGGGGCGAGCAGTACTTC,CASTPNGGEQYF
TRBV20-1,-,TRBJ1-2,-,TGCAGTGCACAGGACAGCTATGGCTACACCTTC,CSAQDSYGYTF
TRBV9,-,TRBJ2-7,few,TGTGCCAGCAGCGAGGGTCCCAGCTCCTACGAGCAGTACTTC,CASSEGPSSYEQYF
TRBV28,TRBD2,TRBJ2-3,-,TGTGCCAGCAGAAATACGGGAGGCCTCACAGATACGCAGTATTTT,CASRNTGGLTDTQYF
TRBV5-5,-,TRBJ1-5,-,TGTGCCAGCAGCCCGGACCCACCCCCCGGGCAGCCCCAGCATTTT,CASSPDPPPGQPQHF
TRBV7-2,TRBD2,TRBJ2-1,-,TGTGCCAGCAGCTTAGCACTCGTGACTAGCAGACACAATGAGCAGTTCTTC,CASSLALVTSRHNEQFF
TRBV7-2,TRBD1,TRBJ1-4,-,TGTGCCAGCAGCTTAAGGGACAGGGATAATGAAAAACTGTTTTTT,CASSLRDRDNEKLFF
TRBV7-2,-,TRBJ1-3,-,TGTGCCAGCAGCTACAGGGAGGGCTCTGGAAACACCATATATTTT,CASSYREGSGNTIYF
TRBV7-9,-,TRBJ2-7,-,TGTGCCAGCAGCTTATCGGGCAATCATATCTCCTACGAGCAGTACTTC,CASSLSGNHISYEQYF
TRBV7-2,TRBD1,TRBJ2-7,few,TGTGCCAGCAGCTCCCAACAGGGGGTTTCCTACGAGCAGTACTTC,CASSSQQGVSYEQYF
TRBV28,TRBD1,TRBJ2-5,-,TGTGCCAGCAGTTTACCGGACAGGGGGCGGGGGGAGACCCAGTACTTC,CASSLPDRGRGETQYF
TRBV28,-,TRBJ1-2,-,TGTGCCAGCAGTTTATCGGCATGGCAGCGGCAAGGCTACACCTTC,CASSLSAWQRQGYTF
TRBV18,TRBD1,TRBJ1-5,few,TGTGCCAGCTCCTACGCCGGGACAGGCGGCAATCAGCCCCAGCATTTT,CASSYAGTGGNQPQHF
TRBV7-7,-,TRBJ2-2,few,TGTGCTAGCAGCTTGCGGCTTTCCGGGGAGCTGTTTTTT,CASSLRLSGELFF
TRBV7-2,-,TRBJ2-3,few,TGTGCCAGCAGCTTACGGCGGCAGGGCACAGATACGCAGTATTTT,CASSLRRQGTDTQYF
TRBV9,-,TRBJ2-7,-,TGTGCCAGCAGCGGGACGGCCGTCTCCTACGAGCAGTACTTC,CASSGTAVSYEQYF
TRBV7-9,TRBD2,TRBJ2-1,-,TGTGCCAGCAGCTTAGCGCAGCGGGGGGCGAACAATGAGCAGTTCTTC,CASSLAQRGANNEQFF
TRBV20-1,-,TRBJ2-1,-,TGCAGTGCTAGCTCTCCCCCCCGGAGGGCATACAATGAGCAGTTCTTC,CSASSPPRRAYNEQFF
TRBV28,-,TRBJ2-5,-,TGTGCCAGCAGTTCCCTAGTGCGTATCCAAGAGACCCAGTACTTC,CASSSLVRIQETQYF
TRBV20-1,-,TRBJ2-7,-,TGCAGGATAAGAGGGGGGGAGGAACGGTACGAGCAGTACTTC,CRIRGGEERYEQYF
TRBV13,TRBD1,TRBJ2-7,-,TGTGCCAGCAGCTCCCGGGACAGCCTAAATGAGGAGCAGTACTTC,CASSSRDSLNEEQYF
TRBV29-1,-,TRBJ2-1,-,TGCAGCGTCCTAATGTTTAATGAGCAGTTCTTC,CSVLMFNEQFF
TRBV4-2,TRBD1,TRBJ2-1,few,TGTGCCAGCAGCCAAGGCGGGCCAGGGGGCTACAATGAGCAGTTCTTC,CASSQGGPGGYNEQFF
TRBV15,TRBD1,TRBJ2-7,-,TGTGCCACCAGCAGACGTACAGGGGGACCCACCTACGAGCAGTACTTC,CATSRRTGGPTYEQYF
TRBV29-1,TRBD2,TRBJ2-2,few,TGCAGCGTCCGACCCCCTTTGCGGGAGGGTTCCCGGGAGCTGTTTTTT,CSVRPPLREGSRELFF
TRBV6-1,TRBD2,TRBJ2-3,few,TGTGCCAGCAGTGAGGCGGGACTAGGGAGAGATACGCAGTATTTT,CASSEAGLGRDTQYF
TRBV20-1,TRBD1,TRBJ2-1,-,TGCAGTGCTCCATCAGGTGGGACAGGGATTAGGGAGCAGTTCTTC,CSAPSGGTGIREQFF
TRBV20-1,-,TRBJ1-2,-,TGCAGTGCTAGAGATTGGCGGACAGCGTTACCTTATGGCTACACCTTC,CSARDWRTALPYGYTF
TRBV28,-,TRBJ1-4,-,TGTGCCAGCAGTTTGACATCGGAAAAACTGTTTTTT,CASSLTSEKLFF
TRBV5-5,-,TRBJ1-1,few,TGTGCCAGCAGCTTGTTTTCCGGGTCGAACACTGAAGCTTTCTTT,CASSLFSGSNTEAFF
TRBV20-1,-,TRBJ2-7,-,TGCAGTGTACGAGCGCCAAGCTCCTACGAGCAGTACTTC,CSVRAPSSYEQYF
TRBV28,TRBD1,TRBJ1-4,-,TGTGCCGGCGGGGGACAGGGAGCAACTAATGAAAAACTGTTTTTT,CAGGGQGATNEKLFF
TRBV5-1,TRBD2,TRBJ2-3,-,TGCGCCAGCAGCTTGGGAAGACTAGCGGGAGATGGAGATACGCAGTATTTT,CASSLGRLAGDGDTQYF
TRBV28,-,TRBJ2-7,few,TGTGCCAGCAGTTTATCGGGCGGGATTAGCTCCTACGAGCAGTACTTC,CASSLSGGISSYEQYF